These 14 T cell receptor beta chains came from one sample sequenced in a study of blood T cell repertoires in COVID-19. Using immunoSEQ multiplex PCR, the repertoire was profiled, and TCRdb retains in-frame clones only, with some absent. Here the sample spans nearly 250,000 clones, just under 85% being singletons. The sample consisted of peripheral blood. The receptor set was obtained from a woman older than 75 with acute or convalescent COVID-19.

The chain uses TRBV7-2 and TRBJ1-2; no definite D call. Trimming stripped 5 bases from V and 2 bases from J, with 12 bases between. The CDR3 sequence is 14 residues long. Looked up from germline, CDR1 is SGHTA and CDR2 is FQGNSA. The CDR3 loop is CASSHPGRNYGYTF. CDR3 coding DNA: TGTGCCAGCAGCCACCCCGGGAGAAACTATGGCTACACCTTC.

The V and J genes are TRBV6-5 and TRBJ2-7, with 8 positions matching TRBD1. The CDR3 sequence is 15 residues long. The V gene end was trimmed by 7 bases and the J gene end by 4 bases; junction bases not matched to a gene: 12. Germline V gene data show CDR1 as MNHEY and CDR2 as SVGAGI. The CDR3 region has the DNA TGTGCCAGCACCGAACCGGGGACAGGTTCATACGAGCAGTACTTC. Protein product: CASTEPGTGSYEQYF.

The chain couples TRBV18 to TRBJ1-2, with D perhaps matching TRBD1 (6 bases). Germline V gene sequence: CDR1 KGHSH, CDR2 LQKENI. The CDR3 is 19 amino acids. V was clipped by 0 bases and J by 4 bases, with 24 bases between them. The CDR3 DNA follows: TGTGCCAGCTCACCACCCAACACAAGGCGGACAGCTGGCAGCTATGGCTACACCTTC. Translation: CASSPPNTRRTAGSYGYTF.

About this clone: Within the sample, other DNA sequences also encode this same CDR3. The rearrangement joins TRBV7-2 to TRBJ1-3, with D uncertain. The CDR3 spans 14 residues. Between the trimmed V and J ends, which lost 1 base and 1 base, there was a span of 5 bases. From germline, CDR1 is SGHTA and CDR2 FQGNSA. CDR3 bases: TGTGCCAGCAGCTTAGGAGGATCTGGAAACACCATATATTTT. It codes for CASSLGGSGNTIYF.

The CDR3 region is CASSPVLSSGGAADTQYF. CDR3 coding DNA: TGTGCCAGCTCACCAGTGTTGTCGAGCGGGGGGGCAGCAGATACGCAGTATTTT. The chain has TRBV18 and TRBJ2-3; the match to TRBD2 covers 10 bases. The junction had 12 bases not matched to a gene; V was cut back by 2 bases and J by 4 bases. The CDR3 runs 18 residues. The germline V gene has CDR1 KGHSH and CDR2 LQKENI.

V and J are TRBV11-2 and TRBJ2-7; the match to TRBD2 covers 14 bases. Losses at the gene ends were 6 bases for V and 6 bases for J; bases not matched to a gene: 1. Germline loops: CDR1 SGHAT, CDR2 FQNNGV. CDR3 size: 13 residues. This CDR3 is CASRTSGRGEQYF. Here the CDR3 DNA reads TGTGCCAGCAGGACTAGCGGGAGGGGCGAGCAGTACTTC. Based on the CDR3 plus reference TRBV11-2 and TRBJ2-7, the full variable domain is EAGVAQSPRYKIIEKRQSVAFWCNPISGHATLYWYQQILGQGPKLLIQFQNNGVVDDSQLPKDRFSAERLKGVDSTLKIQPAKLEDSAVYLCASRTSGRGEQYFGPGTRLTVT.

The chain links TRBV9 to TRBJ1-2; D is possibly TRBD1 (6 bases). The V gene lost 4 bases and the J gene lost 2 bases, with 15 bases spanning the gap. There are 15 residues in the CDR3. CDR1 and CDR2 from the germline V gene are SGDLS and YYNGEE. The DNA for the CDR3 is TGTGCCAGCAGCCCTCTAGGGGACACCAACTATGGCTACACCTTC. Translating it yields CASSPLGDTNYGYTF.

DNA of the CDR3: TGTGCCAGTAGTACAATTGACAGCTCCTCTGGAAACACCATATATTTT. This encodes CASSTIDSSSGNTIYF. The chain employs TRBV19 and TRBJ1-3; a possible D gene is TRBD1 (5 bases). Per germline, CDR1 LNHDA and CDR2 SQIVND (reference sequence). The CDR3 is made up of 16 amino acids. The ends were cut back, 4 bases at V and 0 bases at J, with 13 bases in the middle.

This sequence joins TRBV29-1 and TRBJ1-5; the match to TRBD1 covers 10 bases. J lost 5 bases, V lost 2 bases, and 3 bases had no gene match. The length of the CDR3 is 14 residues. Germline values: CDR1 SQVTM, CDR2 ANQGSEA. Here the CDR3 reads CSVEIGQGDQPQHF. CDR3 bases: TGCAGCGTTGAAATCGGACAGGGGGATCAGCCCCAGCATTTT. Supplemented by reference TRBV29-1 and TRBJ1-5, the full variable domain reads SAVISQKPSRDICQRGTSLTIQCQVDSQVTMMFWYRQQPGQSLTLIATANQGSEATYESGFVIDKFPISRPNLTFSTLTVSNMSPEDSSIYLCSVEIGQGDQPQHFGDGTRLSIL.

The chain employs TRBV7-8 and TRBJ2-7, with 13 nucleotides matching TRBD2. The V and J ends lost 7 bases and 7 bases, in that order; junction bases with no gene match: 19. This CDR3 has 18 amino acids. Germline values: CDR1 SGHVS, CDR2 FQNEAQ. The CDR3 DNA reads TGTGCCAGCAACGACCGCCAGGGGACTAGCGGGACGCCGGGGGAGCAGTACTTC. Its translation is CASNDRQGTSGTPGEQYF.

About this clone itself: A junction end diverges from the germline sequence, so it may reflect a read error. The chain has TRBV4-2 and TRBJ1-2; weak D call: TRBD1 (5 bases). CDR3 size: 18 residues. Germline CDR1 reads LGHNA; CDR2 reads YNFKEQ. CDR3 protein: CASNQNLYGTQGSRGYTF. The CDR3 DNA reads TGTGCCAGCAACCAAAATCTTTACGGAACCCAGGGTTCAAGGGGCTACACCTTC.

The chain carries TRBV20-1 and TRBJ2-7, with D tentatively TRBD1 (5 bases). V lost 6 bases to trimming and J lost 4 bases, with 10 bases between them. Germline V gene lookup returns CDR1 DFQATT and CDR2 SNEGSKA (reference sequence). This CDR3 contains 11 residues. The CDR3 region is CSALQAYEQYF. In DNA form, the CDR3 reads TGCAGTGCCCTACAGGCGTACGAGCAGTACTTC.

V and J are TRBV6-1 and TRBJ1-4, with D perhaps TRBD1 (6 bases). Per the germline V gene, CDR1 is MNHNS and CDR2 is SASEGT. Trimming shortened V by 4 bases and J by 7 bases, and 22 bases separated the two germline ends. This CDR3 is 17 amino acids long. The CDR3 region has the DNA TGTGCCAGCAGTGTGAGGTCCCGGGACACATTTCCTGAAAAACTGTTTTTT. It codes for CASSVRSRDTFPEKLFF.

The CDR3 here is CSVAGLAMTSYNEQFF. The CDR3 bases are TGCAGCGTTGCTGGACTAGCAATGACTTCCTACAATGAGCAGTTCTTC. The V and J genes are TRBV29-1 and TRBJ2-1; 8 nucleotides align to TRBD2. CDR1 SQVTM and CDR2 ANQGSEA come from the germline V gene. Trimming at V came to 4 bases and at J to 1 base, leaving 9 bases not matched to a gene. The CDR3 is 16 residues long.